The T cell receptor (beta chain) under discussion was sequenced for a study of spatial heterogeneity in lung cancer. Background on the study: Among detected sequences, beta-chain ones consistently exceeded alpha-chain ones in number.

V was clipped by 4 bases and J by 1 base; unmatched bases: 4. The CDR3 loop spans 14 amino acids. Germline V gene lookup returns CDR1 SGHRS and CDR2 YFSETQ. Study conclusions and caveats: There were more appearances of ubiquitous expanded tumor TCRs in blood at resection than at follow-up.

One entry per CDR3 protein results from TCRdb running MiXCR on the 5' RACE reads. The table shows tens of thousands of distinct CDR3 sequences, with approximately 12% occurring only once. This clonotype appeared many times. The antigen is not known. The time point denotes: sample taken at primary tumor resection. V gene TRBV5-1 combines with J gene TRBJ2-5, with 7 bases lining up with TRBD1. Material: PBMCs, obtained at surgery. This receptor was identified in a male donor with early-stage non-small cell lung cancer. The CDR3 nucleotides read TGCGCCAGCAGCAGGGGACAGAGCCAAGAGACCCAGTACTTC. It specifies CASSRGQSQETQYF.